The 10 T cell receptor beta chains reported below all come from one sample, sequenced in a study of shared clonotypes between healthy human individuals. Clones were read by immunoSEQ multiplex PCR, and TCRdb kept only the in-frame ones, dropping some. The sample includes about 990,000 clones, more than 75% seen only once; the top ten take 0.61%. The sample was memory CD4+ T cells from PBMCs. Subset here: CD45RA-negative fraction. These receptors all stem from a man in his late teens or twenties in good health. Some clones in this sample may be carry-over from other donors' samples.

The V call is TRBV7-9, the J call TRBJ2-5; the match to TRBD1 covers 8 bases. The CDR3 contains 14 residues. The ends lost 6 bases at V and 4 bases at J; junction bases unmatched: 7. From germline, CDR1 is SEHNR and CDR2 FQNEAQ (reference sequence). The CDR3 bases are TGTGCCAGCAGTCCAACAGGGGGAGGAGAGACCCAGTACTTC. Amino acids: CASSPTGGGETQYF.

The rearrangement links TRBV6-5 to TRBJ2-3, with D unclear. Germline CDR1 is MNHEY and CDR2 is SVGAGI. Trimming removed 6 bases from V and 6 bases from J, with 16 bases in between. This CDR3 is 14 amino acids long. The CDR3 nucleotides are TGTGCCAGCAGCCCTGGGATGGGGTGGGATACGCAGTATTTT. Amino acid sequence: CASSPGMGWDTQYF.

The chain links TRBV10-3 to TRBJ2-3, with TRBD2 matching 11 bases. CDR1 is ENHRY and CDR2 is SYGVKD in the germline V gene. V lost 2 bases to trimming and J lost 3 bases; unmatched junction nucleotides: 4. There are 16 residues in the CDR3. The CDR3: CAISEQTSGITDTQYF. CDR3 bases: TGTGCCATCAGTGAGCAGACTAGCGGGATAACAGATACGCAGTATTTT.

The rearrangement uses TRBV18 and TRBJ1-3, with D perhaps TRBD1 (5 bases). CDR1 is KGHSH, CDR2 LQKENI, per germline. The ends were cut back, 3 bases at V and 0 bases at J, with 6 bases in the middle. This CDR3 comprises 14 residues. The DNA for the CDR3 is TGTGCCAGCTCACCGACAGACTCTGGAAACACCATATATTTT. Translation gives CASSPTDSGNTIYF.

The chain uses TRBV5-1 and TRBJ2-7; 7 bases agree with TRBD1. Germline V gives CDR1 SGHRS, CDR2 YFSETQ. This CDR3 has 14 residues. Losses at the gene ends were 0 bases for V and 5 bases for J; bases not matched to a gene: 5. This chain's CDR3 is CASSLGQGIDEQYF. In DNA form, the CDR3 reads TGCGCCAGCAGCTTGGGACAGGGAATTGACGAGCAGTACTTC. The complete variable domain, with remaining parts taken from reference TRBV5-1 and TRBJ2-7, reads KAGVTQTPRYLIKTRGQQVTLSCSPISGHRSVSWYQQTPGQGLQFLFEYFSETQRNKGNFPGRFSGRQFSNSRSEMNVSTLELGDSALYLCASSLGQGIDEQYFGPGTRLTVT.

As regards this clone: With a much larger clone just one base away, this may be a read error. The CDR3 spells CAISGGSGRAQERYF. The CDR3 coding sequence is TGTGCCATCAGTGGGGGTAGCGGGAGGGCCCAAGAGCGGTACTTC. This chain joins TRBV10-3 and TRBJ2-5; 11 positions match TRBD2. Per the germline V gene, CDR1 is ENHRY and CDR2 is SYGVKD. V dropped 4 bases and J dropped 13; count of bases not matched to a gene: 14. This CDR3 has 15 residues.

The chain has TRBV2 and TRBJ2-3; no firm D call. V was cut by 5 bases and J by 0 bases, with 9 bases left in between. There are 14 residues in the CDR3. Germline CDR1 reads SNHLY; CDR2 reads FYNNEI. The CDR3: CASSFTYSTDTQYF. CDR3 bases: TGTGCCAGCAGTTTCACTTATAGCACAGATACGCAGTATTTT.

Remarks on this clone: A much bigger clone sits one base away, suggesting this may be a read error. V is TRBV10-3 and J is TRBJ1-1; D gene ambiguous. The germline V and J ends were trimmed by 4 bases and 0 bases, with 0 bases remaining between them. Germline V lookup: CDR1 ENHRY, CDR2 SYGVKD. CDR3 length: 11 amino acids. Written as DNA, the CDR3 is TGTGCCATCAGTGTGAACACTGAAGCTTTCTTT. It translates to CAISVNTEAFF.

J is TRBJ1-6 and V is TRBV5-1; no clear D. Germline V CDR1 and CDR2: SGHRS, YFSETQ. The CDR3 is 14 residues long. V was pared by 6 bases and J by 7 bases, with 14 bases between. CDR3 residues: CASTKDGLNSPLHF. CDR3 DNA sequence: TGCGCCAGCACCAAAGACGGATTGAATTCACCCCTCCACTTT.

This clone was found a few times. This chain connects TRBV11-2 to TRBJ1-1; 7 nucleotides agree with TRBD1. V lost 6 bases and J lost 1; bases outside the gene matches: 5. This CDR3 spans 14 amino acids. CDR1 and CDR2 from the germline V gene are SGHAT and FQNNGV. The chain's CDR3 is CASRGDRRNTEAFF. CDR3 sequence (DNA): TGTGCCAGCAGGGGGGACAGAAGGAACACTGAAGCTTTCTTT.